These 30 T cell receptor beta chains were all obtained from the same sample, sequenced in a study of blood T cell repertoires in COVID-19. Only in-frame clones appear in the TCRdb table, and some are missing; sequencing was by immunoSEQ multiplex PCR. Of 180,000 or so clones listed, about 88% are singletons. The sample was PBMCs or T cells enriched from blood (not recorded which). The receptors shown here come from a woman aged 18-29 years who had recovered from COVID-19.

The chain is built from TRBV5-1 and TRBJ2-1; 10 bases align to TRBD2. Trimming at V came to 0 bases and at J to 7 bases, leaving 7 bases not matched to a gene. Germline V CDR1 and CDR2: SGHRS, YFSETQ. The CDR3 runs 16 residues. CDR3 residues: CASSLASLAGVNEQFF. DNA for the CDR3: TGCGCCAGCAGCTTGGCGTCCCTAGCGGGAGTTAATGAGCAGTTCTTC.

The chain recombines TRBV18 with TRBJ1-2, with D possibly being TRBD1 (5 bases). CDR3 length: 14 residues. The germline V and J ends were trimmed by 6 bases and 5 bases, with 16 bases remaining between them. CDR1 and CDR2 (germline): KGHSH, LQKENI. The CDR3 coding sequence is TGTGCCAGCTCCCCAGGTTTTGGGGGGTATGGCTACACCTTC. It encodes CASSPGFGGYGYTF.

This chain links TRBV9 with TRBJ2-2, with 10 bases that match TRBD2. CDR3 size: 16 residues. J lost 4 bases, V lost 2 bases, and 5 bases had no gene match. Germline CDR1 is SGDLS and CDR2 is YYNGEE. The chain's CDR3 is CASSVSSGRLTGELFF. CDR3 bases: TGTGCCAGCAGCGTCTCTAGCGGGAGACTCACCGGGGAGCTGTTTTTT.

The J gene is TRBJ1-1, the V gene TRBV18; TRBD1 matches at 8 bases. Trimming removed 5 bases from V and 6 bases from J; junction bases left unmatched: 11. The V gene's germline CDR1 is KGHSH and CDR2 LQKENI. The CDR3 has 15 amino acids. This CDR3 reads CASSATQGGFPEAFF. The CDR3 nucleotides read TGTGCCAGCTCAGCAACACAGGGGGGTTTTCCTGAAGCTTTCTTT.

The gene calls are TRBV5-1 and TRBJ2-5, with D maybe TRBD2 (6 bases). The CDR3 is 15 amino acids. From germline, CDR1 is SGHRS and CDR2 YFSETQ. The germline V and J ends were trimmed by 3 bases and 5 bases, with 17 bases remaining between them. The CDR3 protein is CASSSRPGGNETQYF. As DNA, the CDR3 is TGCGCCAGCAGCTCCCGACCCGGGGGAAACGAGACCCAGTACTTC.

This chain joins TRBV5-6 and TRBJ2-7, with 12 bases identical to TRBD2. J was trimmed by 6 bases and V by 4 bases; bases with no gene match: 11. CDR3 length equals 16 residues. Germline lookup yields CDR1 SGHDT and CDR2 YYEEEE. CDR3 region: CASSQLRLAGDPEQYF. The CDR3 DNA reads as TGTGCCAGCAGCCAACTACGACTAGCGGGAGATCCCGAGCAGTACTTC.

V and J are TRBV27 and TRBJ2-1; 12 positions match TRBD2. V lost 8 bases and J lost 10; bases outside the gene matches: 15. The length of the CDR3 is 16 residues. Looked up from germline, CDR1 is MNHEY and CDR2 is SMNVEV (reference sequence). CDR3 residues: CASRGLAGSRTGEQFF. The CDR3 DNA sequence: TGTGCCAGCCGTGGACTAGCGGGATCTCGGACGGGAGAGCAGTTCTTC.

The gene calls are TRBV4-2 and TRBJ2-1, with 7 nucleotides matching TRBD2. After removal of 0 bases from V and 9 bases from J, the junction contained 5 bases not matched to a gene. The CDR3 sequence is 14 residues long. Germline V gene lookup returns CDR1 LGHNA and CDR2 YNFKEQ. The CDR3 DNA is TGTGCCAGCAGCCAAGAGAGGCGGGAGAGTGAGCAGTTCTTC. This encodes CASSQERRESEQFF.

The J gene is TRBJ2-7, the V gene TRBV6-5; D is perhaps TRBD2 (5 bases). The V end lost 8 bases, the J end lost 3 bases, and 14 bases lay between the germline ends. This CDR3 contains 13 residues. Germline CDR1 MNHEY, CDR2 SVGAGI. DNA of the CDR3: TGTGCCAGCGGGAGCGGTAACCTCTACGAGCAGTACTTC. The encoded protein is CASGSGNLYEQYF.

The chain uses TRBV5-6 and TRBJ1-3; D not resolved. Germline values: CDR1 SGHDT, CDR2 YYEEEE. The CDR3 loop spans 16 amino acids. Trimming took off 7 bases at V and 7 bases at J, with 24 bases between the two ends. The CDR3 reads CASSPRLALNGNTIYF. The CDR3 DNA reads TGTGCCAGCTCCCCCCGGCTGGCGCTGAACGGGAACACCATATATTTT. The full variable domain, in which reference TRBV5-6 and TRBJ1-3 provide the parts outside the CDR3, is DAGVTQSPTHLIKTRGQQVTLRCSPKSGHDTVSWYQQALGQGPQFIFQYYEEEERQRGNFPDRFSGHQFPNYSSELNVNALLLGDSALYLCASSPRLALNGNTIYFGEGSWLTVV.

This clone occurred once. The chain couples TRBV10-3 to TRBJ1-6, with TRBD1 as a possible D gene (5 bases). CDR3 length: 17 residues. Trimming shortened V by 3 bases and J by 7 bases, and 19 bases separated the two germline ends. The germline V gene has CDR1 ENHRY and CDR2 SYGVKD. CDR3 region: CAISDNVRQGKNSPLHF. The CDR3 region has the DNA TGTGCCATCAGTGATAATGTACGGCAGGGTAAAAATTCACCCCTCCACTTT.

Written as DNA, the CDR3 is TGTGCCAGCAGCCCTTGGGGGACAGGGGGCGGTGAGCAGTTCTTC. Encoded protein: CASSPWGTGGGEQFF. This chain uses TRBV27 with TRBJ2-1; 12 bases agree with TRBD1. V was clipped by 6 bases and J by 9 bases; unmatched bases: 9. Germline loops: CDR1 MNHEY, CDR2 SMNVEV (reference sequence). The CDR3 extends over 15 amino acids.

This chain joins TRBV27 and TRBJ1-6; D remains ambiguous. Germline V gives CDR1 MNHEY, CDR2 SMNVEV (reference sequence). Trimming pared 7 bases from V and 6 bases from J, leaving 22 bases between. This CDR3 is 17 amino acids long. As DNA, the CDR3 is TGTGCCAGCACTAAACGTCATACGGGAGCTCGTAATTCACCCCTCCACTTT. It codes for CASTKRHTGARNSPLHF.

The chain couples TRBV30 to TRBJ2-1, with TRBD2 matching 9 bases. CDR3 length: 13 amino acids. Per germline, CDR1 GTSNPN and CDR2 SVGIG (reference sequence). J was trimmed by 9 bases and V by 5 bases; bases with no gene match: 8. CDR3 nucleotides: TGTGCCTGGGGTGCGGGACTAGCTACTGAGCAGTTCTTC. Its protein product is CAWGAGLATEQFF.

This rearrangement joins TRBV28 to TRBJ1-1; D may be TRBD1 (6 bases). The germline V gene has CDR1 MDHEN and CDR2 SYDVKM. The CDR3 length is 17 residues. Trimming removed 6 bases at V and 1 base at J, with 21 bases between. The CDR3: CASSPGTRKGKNTEAFF. CDR3 bases: TGTGCCAGCAGCCCTGGGACACGCAAGGGTAAGAACACTGAAGCTTTCTTT.

The chain combines TRBV11-3 with TRBJ2-7; 10 nucleotides match TRBD2. CDR3 length: 15 amino acids. Germline values: CDR1 SGHNT, CDR2 YENEEA. The junction had 9 bases not matched to a gene; V was cut back by 5 bases and J by 5 bases. CDR3 loop: CASSPRLAGSDEQYF. CDR3 coding DNA: TGTGCCAGCAGCCCTAGACTAGCGGGTTCCGACGAGCAGTACTTC.

The chain employs TRBV7-3 and TRBJ2-5; D is perhaps TRBD1 (6 bases). CDR1 and CDR2 (germline): SGHTA, FQGTGA. CDR3 size: 15 residues. V lost 4 bases to trimming and J lost 4 bases, with 16 bases between them. The CDR3 is CASSSTGTPRETQYF. The CDR3 bases are TGTGCCAGCAGCTCCACCGGGACACCTCGAGAGACCCAGTACTTC.

This clone is a singleton in its sample. This sequence joins TRBV7-2 and TRBJ2-7; TRBD1 might be the D (6 bases). Trimming pared 3 bases from V and 2 bases from J, leaving 14 bases between. Germline-derived CDR1 and CDR2 are SGHTA and FQGNSA. CDR3 length equals 15 residues. CDR3 nucleotide sequence: TGTGCCAGCAGCTTCCGGGACACGCTGACCTACGAGCAGTACTTC. This sequence encodes CASSFRDTLTYEQYF.

The V gene is TRBV30, the J gene TRBJ1-1; 9 nucleotides line up with TRBD1. Per the germline V gene, CDR1 is GTSNPN and CDR2 is SVGIG (reference sequence). Trimming removed 2 bases from V and 4 bases from J; junction bases left unmatched: 5. The CDR3 consists of 14 residues. The CDR3 protein is CAWSLDRGGTEAFF. The CDR3 DNA reads as TGTGCCTGGAGTTTGGACAGGGGTGGCACTGAAGCTTTCTTT.

The chain is built from TRBV7-9 and TRBJ2-3, with TRBD2 matching over 7 bases. Germline values: CDR1 SEHNR, CDR2 FQNEAQ (reference sequence). With V trimmed by 3 bases and J by 4 bases, 7 bases remained unmatched. This CDR3 region has 15 residues. CDR3 sequence: CASSFVRERADTQYF. CDR3 DNA sequence: TGTGCCAGCAGCTTTGTGCGGGAGAGGGCAGATACGCAGTATTTT.

This clone was seen a single time. This chain uses TRBV18 with TRBJ2-7; D is possibly TRBD2 (6 bases). This CDR3 spans 16 amino acids. Per the germline V gene, CDR1 is KGHSH and CDR2 is LQKENI. The germline V and J ends were trimmed by 1 base and 3 bases, with 16 bases remaining between them. This CDR3 is CASSPHGAGPNYEQYF. DNA for the CDR3: TGTGCCAGCTCACCACACGGGGCGGGGCCCAACTACGAGCAGTACTTC.

This chain uses TRBV6-2 or TRBV6-3 with TRBJ1-1; unclear D gene. The V gene's germline CDR1 is MNHEY and CDR2 SVGEGT. This CDR3 spans 14 amino acids. Trimming shortened V by 4 bases and J by 4 bases, and 13 bases separated the two germline ends. The CDR3 nucleotides read TGTGCCAGCAGTTTCGAGGGTTTAGTCACTGAAGCTTTCTTT. It translates to CASSFEGLVTEAFF.

V gene TRBV21-1 combines with J gene TRBJ2-3; the D call of TRBD2 is as the table states it, not checked on the DNA. TRBV21-1 is a documented pseudogene. The CDR3 is made up of 15 amino acids. CDR3 bases: TGTGCCAGTAAAGGACTAGCGGGGTACACAGATACGCAGTATTTT. The encoded protein is CASKGLAGYTDTQYF.

V is TRBV27 and J is TRBJ2-1, with 7 bases that match TRBD1. CDR3 length: 14 amino acids. Germline lookup yields CDR1 MNHEY and CDR2 SMNVEV (reference sequence). The ends lost 4 bases at V and 3 bases at J; junction bases unmatched: 3. In nucleotides, the CDR3 is TGTGCCAGCAGTTCCGGACAGGTCTACAATGAGCAGTTCTTC. Protein: CASSSGQVYNEQFF.

This chain connects TRBV5-1 to TRBJ2-7; TRBD2 agrees at 7 bases. The CDR3 loop spans 15 amino acids. V lost 2 bases and J lost 5; bases outside the gene matches: 10. Germline V CDR1 and CDR2: SGHRS, YFSETQ. CDR3 DNA: TGCGCCAGCAGCTTAGAGGCGGGAGCCCCCCACGAGCAGTACTTC. It yields the protein CASSLEAGAPHEQYF.

The CDR3 reads CASSQEGDLRTGGEKLFF. The CDR3 nucleotides read TGCGCCAGCAGCCAAGAGGGCGACTTGAGGACAGGGGGTGAAAAACTGTTTTTT. The V gene is TRBV4-1, the J gene TRBJ1-4; 10 bases agree with TRBD1. CDR1 is MGHRA and CDR2 is YSYEKL in the germline V gene. The V gene end was trimmed by 0 bases and the J gene end by 7 bases; junction bases not matched to a gene: 11. This CDR3 comprises 18 residues.

The chain couples TRBV2 to TRBJ2-3; 7 bases are shared with TRBD2. V trimming: 8 bases; J trimming: 6 bases; junction bases outside the gene matches: 5. Germline CDR1 reads SNHLY; CDR2 reads FYNNEI. The CDR3 is 12 amino acids. As DNA, the CDR3 is TGTGCCAGCCTCTACGGGAGGGATACGCAGTATTTT. Translated, it gives CASLYGRDTQYF.

The rearrangement joins TRBV2 to TRBJ2-5; 7 bases are shared with TRBD2. Germline CDR1 and CDR2: SNHLY and FYNNEI. The ends lost 6 bases at V and 0 bases at J; junction bases unmatched: 4. The CDR3 contains 14 residues. In DNA form, the CDR3 reads TGTGCCAGCAGGAAACTAGCGAACCAAGAGACCCAGTACTTC. Translation: CASRKLANQETQYF.

The V gene is TRBV5-1, the J gene TRBJ2-7, with D tentatively TRBD2 (5 bases). Germline lookup yields CDR1 SGHRS and CDR2 YFSETQ. V dropped 3 bases and J dropped 6 bases, with 19 bases sitting between them. CDR3 length: 15 amino acids. For the CDR3, the DNA is TGCGCCAGCAGCTCCCCTCGGCCGGGAATCTCCGAGCAGTACTTC. Protein: CASSSPRPGISEQYF. Full variable domain (rest looked up from reference TRBV5-1 and TRBJ2-7): KAGVTQTPRYLIKTRGQQVTLSCSPISGHRSVSWYQQTPGQGLQFLFEYFSETQRNKGNFPGRFSGRQFSNSRSEMNVSTLELGDSALYLCASSSPRPGISEQYFGPGTRLTVT.

The chain recombines TRBV6-5 with TRBJ2-7, with D perhaps TRBD2 (6 bases). V was clipped by 7 bases and J by 1 base, with 14 bases between them. The CDR3 totals 14 residues. The V gene's germline CDR1 is MNHEY and CDR2 SVGAGI. Written as DNA, the CDR3 is TGTGCCAGCACCACGGGAGACAAGTCCTACGAGCAGTACTTC. It codes for CASTTGDKSYEQYF.